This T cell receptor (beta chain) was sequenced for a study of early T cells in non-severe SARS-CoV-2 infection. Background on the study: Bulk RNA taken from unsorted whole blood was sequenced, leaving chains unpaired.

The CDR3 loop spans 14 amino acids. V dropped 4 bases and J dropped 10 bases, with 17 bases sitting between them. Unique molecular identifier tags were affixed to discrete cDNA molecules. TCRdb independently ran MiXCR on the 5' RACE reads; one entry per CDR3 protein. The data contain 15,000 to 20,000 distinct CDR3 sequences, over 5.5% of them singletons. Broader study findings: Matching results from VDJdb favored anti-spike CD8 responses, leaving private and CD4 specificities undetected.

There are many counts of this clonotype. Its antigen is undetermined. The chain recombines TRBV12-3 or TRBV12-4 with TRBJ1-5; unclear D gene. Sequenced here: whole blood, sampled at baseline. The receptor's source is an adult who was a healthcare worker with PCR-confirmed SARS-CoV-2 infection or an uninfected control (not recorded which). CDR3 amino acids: CASSSRDGEQPQHF. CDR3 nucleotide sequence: TGTGCCAGCAGTTCTCGAGACGGGGAGCAACCCCAGCATTTT.